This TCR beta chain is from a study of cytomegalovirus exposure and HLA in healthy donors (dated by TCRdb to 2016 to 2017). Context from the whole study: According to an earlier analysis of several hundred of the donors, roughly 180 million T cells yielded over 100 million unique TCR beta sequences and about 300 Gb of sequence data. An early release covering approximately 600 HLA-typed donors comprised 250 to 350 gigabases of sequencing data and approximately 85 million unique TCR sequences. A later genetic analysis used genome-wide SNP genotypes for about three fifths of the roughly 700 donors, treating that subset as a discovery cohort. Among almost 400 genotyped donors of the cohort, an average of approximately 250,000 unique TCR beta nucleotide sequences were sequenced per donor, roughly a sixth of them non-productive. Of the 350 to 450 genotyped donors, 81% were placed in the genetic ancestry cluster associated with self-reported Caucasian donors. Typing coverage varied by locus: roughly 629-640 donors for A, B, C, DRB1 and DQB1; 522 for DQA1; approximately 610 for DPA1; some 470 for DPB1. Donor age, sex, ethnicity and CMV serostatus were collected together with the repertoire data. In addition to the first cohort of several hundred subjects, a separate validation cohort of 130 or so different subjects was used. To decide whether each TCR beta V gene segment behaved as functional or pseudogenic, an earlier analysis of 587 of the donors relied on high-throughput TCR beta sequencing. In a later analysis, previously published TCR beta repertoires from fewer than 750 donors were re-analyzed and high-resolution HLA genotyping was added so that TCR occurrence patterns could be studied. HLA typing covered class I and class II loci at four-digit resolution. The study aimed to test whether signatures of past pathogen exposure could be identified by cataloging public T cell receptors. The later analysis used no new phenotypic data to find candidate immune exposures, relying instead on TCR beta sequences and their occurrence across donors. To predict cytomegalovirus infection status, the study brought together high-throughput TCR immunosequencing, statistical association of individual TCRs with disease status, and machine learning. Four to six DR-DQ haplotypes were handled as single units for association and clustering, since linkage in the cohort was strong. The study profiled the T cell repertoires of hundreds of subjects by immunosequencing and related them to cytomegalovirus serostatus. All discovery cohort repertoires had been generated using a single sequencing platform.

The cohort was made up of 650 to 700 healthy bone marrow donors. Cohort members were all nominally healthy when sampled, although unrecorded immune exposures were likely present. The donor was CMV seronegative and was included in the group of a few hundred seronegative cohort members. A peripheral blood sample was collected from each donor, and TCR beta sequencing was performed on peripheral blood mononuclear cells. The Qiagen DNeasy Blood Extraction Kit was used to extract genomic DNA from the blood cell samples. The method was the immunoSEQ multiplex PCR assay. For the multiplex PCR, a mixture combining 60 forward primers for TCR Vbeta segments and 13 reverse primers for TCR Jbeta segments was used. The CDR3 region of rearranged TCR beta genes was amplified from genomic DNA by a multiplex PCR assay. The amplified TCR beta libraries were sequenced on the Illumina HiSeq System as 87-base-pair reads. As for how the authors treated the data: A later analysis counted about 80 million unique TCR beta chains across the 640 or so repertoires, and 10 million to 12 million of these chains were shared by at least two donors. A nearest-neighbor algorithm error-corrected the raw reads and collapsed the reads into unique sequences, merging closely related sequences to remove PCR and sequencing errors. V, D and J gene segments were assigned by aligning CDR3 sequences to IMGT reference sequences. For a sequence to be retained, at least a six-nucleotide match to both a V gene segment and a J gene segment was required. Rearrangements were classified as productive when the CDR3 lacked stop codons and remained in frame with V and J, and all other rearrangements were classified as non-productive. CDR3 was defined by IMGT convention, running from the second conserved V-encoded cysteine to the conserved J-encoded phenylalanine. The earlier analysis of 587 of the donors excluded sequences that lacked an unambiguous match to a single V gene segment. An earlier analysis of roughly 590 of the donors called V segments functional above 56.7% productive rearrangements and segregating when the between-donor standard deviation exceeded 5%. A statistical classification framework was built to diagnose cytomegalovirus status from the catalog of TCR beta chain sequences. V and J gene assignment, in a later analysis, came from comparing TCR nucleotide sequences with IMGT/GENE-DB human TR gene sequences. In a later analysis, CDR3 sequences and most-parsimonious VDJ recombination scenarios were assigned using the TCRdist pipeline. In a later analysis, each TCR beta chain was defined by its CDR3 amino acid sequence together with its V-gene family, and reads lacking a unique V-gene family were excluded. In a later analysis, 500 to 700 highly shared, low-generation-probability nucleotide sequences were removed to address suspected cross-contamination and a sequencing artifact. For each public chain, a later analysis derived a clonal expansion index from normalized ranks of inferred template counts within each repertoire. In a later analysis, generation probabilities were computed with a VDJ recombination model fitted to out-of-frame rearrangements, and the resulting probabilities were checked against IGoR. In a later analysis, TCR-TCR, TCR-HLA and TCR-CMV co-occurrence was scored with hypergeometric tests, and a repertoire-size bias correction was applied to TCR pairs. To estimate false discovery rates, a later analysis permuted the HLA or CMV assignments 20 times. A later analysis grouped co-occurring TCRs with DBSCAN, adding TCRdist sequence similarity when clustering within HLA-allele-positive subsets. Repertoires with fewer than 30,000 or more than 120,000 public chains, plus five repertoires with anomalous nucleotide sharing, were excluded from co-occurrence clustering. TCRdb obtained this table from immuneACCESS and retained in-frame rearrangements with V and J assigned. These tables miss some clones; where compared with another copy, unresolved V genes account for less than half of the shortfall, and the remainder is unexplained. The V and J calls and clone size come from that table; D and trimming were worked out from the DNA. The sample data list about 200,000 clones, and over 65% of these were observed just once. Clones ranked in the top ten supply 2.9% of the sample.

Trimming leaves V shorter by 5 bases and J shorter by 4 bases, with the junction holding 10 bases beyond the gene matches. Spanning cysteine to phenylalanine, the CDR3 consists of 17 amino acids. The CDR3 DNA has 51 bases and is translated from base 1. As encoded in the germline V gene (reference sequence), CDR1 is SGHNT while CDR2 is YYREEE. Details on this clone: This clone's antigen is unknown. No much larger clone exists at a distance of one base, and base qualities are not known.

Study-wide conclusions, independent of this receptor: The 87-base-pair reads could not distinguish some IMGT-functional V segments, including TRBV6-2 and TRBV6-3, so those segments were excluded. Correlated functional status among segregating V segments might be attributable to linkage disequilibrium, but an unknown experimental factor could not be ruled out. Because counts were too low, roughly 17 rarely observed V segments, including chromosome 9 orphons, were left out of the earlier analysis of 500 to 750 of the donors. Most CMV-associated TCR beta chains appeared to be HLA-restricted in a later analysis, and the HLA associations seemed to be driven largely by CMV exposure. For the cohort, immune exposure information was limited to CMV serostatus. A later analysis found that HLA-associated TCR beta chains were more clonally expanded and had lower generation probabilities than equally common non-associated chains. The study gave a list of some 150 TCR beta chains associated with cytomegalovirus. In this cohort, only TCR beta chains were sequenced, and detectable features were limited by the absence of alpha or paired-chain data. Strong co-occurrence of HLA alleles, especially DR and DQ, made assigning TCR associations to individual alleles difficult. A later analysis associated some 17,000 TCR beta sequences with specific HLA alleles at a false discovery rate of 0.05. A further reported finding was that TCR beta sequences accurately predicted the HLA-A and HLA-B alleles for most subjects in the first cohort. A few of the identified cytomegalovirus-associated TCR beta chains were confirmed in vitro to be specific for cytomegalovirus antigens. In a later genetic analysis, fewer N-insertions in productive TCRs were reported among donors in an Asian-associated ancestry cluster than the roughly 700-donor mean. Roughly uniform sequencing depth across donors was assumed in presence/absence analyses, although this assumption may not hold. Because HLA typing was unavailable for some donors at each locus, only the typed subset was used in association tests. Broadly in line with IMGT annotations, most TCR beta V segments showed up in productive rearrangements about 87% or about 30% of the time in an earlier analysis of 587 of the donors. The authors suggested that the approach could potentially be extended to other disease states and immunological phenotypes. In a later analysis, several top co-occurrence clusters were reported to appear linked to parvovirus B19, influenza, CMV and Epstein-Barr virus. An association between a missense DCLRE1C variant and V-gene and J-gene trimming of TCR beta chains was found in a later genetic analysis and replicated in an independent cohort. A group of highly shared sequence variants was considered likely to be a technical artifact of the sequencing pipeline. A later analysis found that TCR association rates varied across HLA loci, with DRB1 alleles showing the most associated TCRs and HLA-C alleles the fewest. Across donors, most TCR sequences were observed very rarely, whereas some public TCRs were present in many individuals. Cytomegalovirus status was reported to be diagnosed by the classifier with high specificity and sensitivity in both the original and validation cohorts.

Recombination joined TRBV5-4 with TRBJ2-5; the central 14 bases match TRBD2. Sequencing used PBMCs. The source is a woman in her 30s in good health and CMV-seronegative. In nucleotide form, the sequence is TGTGCCAGCAGTCCAACCGGGACTAGCGGGAGCACAGAGACCCAGTACTTC. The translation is CASSPTGTSGSTETQYF.